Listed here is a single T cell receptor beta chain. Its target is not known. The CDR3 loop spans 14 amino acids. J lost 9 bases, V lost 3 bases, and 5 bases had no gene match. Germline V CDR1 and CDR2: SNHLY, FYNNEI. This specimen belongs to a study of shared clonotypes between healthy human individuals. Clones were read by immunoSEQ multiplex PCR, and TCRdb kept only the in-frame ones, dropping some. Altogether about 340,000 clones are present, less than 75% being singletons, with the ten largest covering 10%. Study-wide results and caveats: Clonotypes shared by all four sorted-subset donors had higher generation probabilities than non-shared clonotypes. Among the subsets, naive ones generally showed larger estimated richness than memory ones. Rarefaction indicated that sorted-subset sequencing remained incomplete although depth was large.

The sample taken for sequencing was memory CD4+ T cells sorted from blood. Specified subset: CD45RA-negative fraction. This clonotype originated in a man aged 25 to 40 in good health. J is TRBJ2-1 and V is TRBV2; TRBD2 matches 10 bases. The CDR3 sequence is CASSETSGLLEQFF. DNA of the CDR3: TGTGCCAGCAGTGAGACTAGCGGGTTGCTTGAGCAGTTCTTC.